A single sample is the source of the 13 T cell receptor beta chains below, sequenced in a study of T cell repertoires in cytomegalovirus infection. MiXCR, applied by TCRdb to the reads, yields one record per CDR3 protein. The sample lists around 710,000 distinct CDR3 sequences; 25% to 30% were seen once. Antigen specificity for these receptors is unknown. Sequences were derived from cultured CD8+ T cells from PBMCs, sampled from culture after CMV antigen stimulation. Receptor source: a human donor in good health (CMV status not recorded). Some clones in this sample may be carry-over from other donors' samples.

This clonotype was counted only a few times. V usage is TRBV14 and J usage is TRBJ2-1; D possibly uses TRBD1 or TRBD2 (5 bases each). The CDR3 length is 14 residues. Germline V gene data show CDR1 as SGHDN and CDR2 as FVKESK. Trimming took 1 base from V and 6 from J, leaving 10 bases between them. In DNA, the CDR3 is TGTGCCAGCAGCCAAGGGCCCGGGACCAATGAGCAGTTCTTC. Its translation: CASSQGPGTNEQFF.

V usage is TRBV4-1 and J usage is TRBJ2-7, with D possibly being TRBD2 (7 bases). The germline V gene encodes CDR1 MGHRA and CDR2 YSYEKL. The germline V and J ends were trimmed by 0 bases and 2 bases, with 14 bases remaining between them. The CDR3 contains 16 residues. The CDR3: CASSQEGGAGTYEQYF. DNA for the CDR3: TGCGCCAGCAGCCAAGAGGGGGGGGCTGGCACCTACGAGCAGTACTTC.

The J gene is TRBJ1-2, the V gene TRBV4-3, with a weak D call TRBD1 (6 bases). From germline, CDR1 is LGHNA and CDR2 YSLEER. Trimming shortened V by 0 bases and J by 6 bases, and 17 bases separated the two germline ends. The CDR3 loop spans 16 amino acids. CDR3 DNA: TGCGCCAGCAGCCAAGATTGGGCTAGGGGGATCAATGGCTACACCTTC. Translated, it gives CASSQDWARGINGYTF.

The rearrangement uses TRBV25-1 and TRBJ1-2, with D perhaps matching TRBD1 (6 bases). The V gene lost 0 bases and the J gene lost 4 bases, with 21 bases spanning the gap. In germline, CDR1 is MGHDK, CDR2 SYGVNS. This CDR3 is built from 18 residues. CDR3 sequence (DNA): TGTGCCAGCAGTGAATATTTCGAGACAGGCCCCATAGGCTATGGCTACACCTTC. Residues: CASSEYFETGPIGYGYTF.

This clonotype was counted a few times. The chain carries TRBV5-1 and TRBJ1-2; D is uncertain. CDR1 SGHRS and CDR2 YFSETQ come from the germline V gene. V lost 1 base and J lost 4, with 14 bases in between. This CDR3 spans 15 amino acids. CDR3 sequence reads: CASSLTLGLGYGYTF. The CDR3 DNA reads as TGCGCCAGCAGCTTGACTCTGGGGTTGGGCTATGGCTACACCTTC.

The rearrangement uses TRBV7-6 and TRBJ2-1, with 7 bases that match TRBD1. The junction had 4 bases not matched to a gene; V was cut back by 10 bases and J by 4 bases. Per the germline V gene, CDR1 is SGHVS and CDR2 is FNYEAQ. The CDR3 totals 12 residues. The CDR3 nucleotides read TGTGCCACCGGGACAGTGTACAATGAGCAGTTCTTC. It codes for CATGTVYNEQFF.

This clonotype was seen many times. The chain combines TRBV12-5 with TRBJ2-3; weak D call: TRBD1 (5 bases). Germline V gives CDR1 LGHNT, CDR2 FRNRAP. The V end lost 0 bases, the J end lost 5 bases, and 18 bases lay between the germline ends. The CDR3 spans 17 residues. CDR3: CASGLVLDSPGGDTQYF. The DNA for the CDR3 is TGTGCTAGTGGTTTGGTCCTAGACAGCCCTGGCGGAGATACGCAGTATTTT.

In its sample, this clonotype was seen a few times. The rearrangement links TRBV7-2 to TRBJ1-1; 11 bases line up with TRBD1. V shed 1 base, J shed 6 bases, and the junction held 4 bases outside the gene matches. From germline, CDR1 is SGHTA and CDR2 FQGNSA. This CDR3 is built from 15 residues. The CDR3 nucleotides are TGTGCCAGCAGCTTAGTTCGGGGACAGGGGGCTGAAGCTTTCTTT. Its translation: CASSLVRGQGAEAFF.

In its sample, this clonotype was seen a few times. The V call is TRBV11-2, the J call TRBJ2-3, with a tentative D call TRBD1 (6 bases). V gave up 5 bases and J gave up 6 bases, with 18 bases separating them. CDR1 SGHAT and CDR2 FQNNGV come from the germline V gene. The length of the CDR3 is 15 residues. The CDR3: CASSPGGREGDTQYF. CDR3 nucleotides: TGTGCCAGCAGCCCTGGGGGCAGGGAAGGGGATACGCAGTATTTT.

This clonotype was seen a handful of times. The CDR3 spells CASSLKFGGTEAFF. The CDR3 DNA is TGTGCCAGCAGCCTCAAATTTGGGGGTACTGAAGCTTTCTTT. This rearrangement joins TRBV7-6 to TRBJ1-1, with D tentatively TRBD1 (5 bases). Germline CDR1 and CDR2: SGHVS and FNYEAQ. This CDR3 is built from 14 residues. Trimming left V 5 bases short and J 5 bases short, with 15 bases between.

This clonotype was seen a few times. CDR3 region: CASSFPFQGLKLHYTQYF. The CDR3 DNA is TGTGCCAGCAGCTTCCCCTTCCAGGGGTTAAAGCTTCATTACACGCAGTATTTT. The chain joins TRBV11-2 to TRBJ2-3; D possibly corresponds to TRBD1 (6 bases). CDR1 is SGHAT, CDR2 FQNNGV, per germline. The CDR3 contains 18 residues. The V end was cut by 3 bases, the J end by 9 bases, with 28 bases between.

The V call is TRBV7-9, the J call TRBJ1-1; a weak D match, TRBD1 (6 bases). Germline assignment: CDR1 SEHNR and CDR2 FQNEAQ (reference sequence). V lost 5 bases to trimming and J lost 6 bases, with 10 bases between them. This CDR3 has 12 amino acids. The CDR3 protein is CASSAYRAEAFF. CDR3 bases: TGTGCCAGCAGCGCCTACAGGGCTGAAGCTTTCTTT.

This sequence joins TRBV10-3 and TRBJ2-1, with D uncertain. Trimming removed 0 bases at V and 6 bases at J, with 15 bases between. Looked up from germline, CDR1 is ENHRY and CDR2 is SYGVKD. This CDR3 is built from 16 residues. Here the CDR3 DNA reads TGTGCCATCAGTGAGTCGATGGCAGGCGGTCCCAATGAGCAGTTCTTC. It translates to CAISESMAGGPNEQFF.